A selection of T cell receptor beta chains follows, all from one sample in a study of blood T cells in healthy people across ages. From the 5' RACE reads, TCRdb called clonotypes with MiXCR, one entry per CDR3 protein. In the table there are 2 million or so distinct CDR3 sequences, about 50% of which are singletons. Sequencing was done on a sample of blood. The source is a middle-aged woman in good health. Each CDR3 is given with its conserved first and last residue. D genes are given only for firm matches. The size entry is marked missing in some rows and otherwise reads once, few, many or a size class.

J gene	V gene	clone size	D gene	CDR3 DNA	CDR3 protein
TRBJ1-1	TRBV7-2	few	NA	TGTGCCAGCAGCGTCGGACGGATGAACACTGAAGCTTTCTTT	CASSVGRMNTEAFF
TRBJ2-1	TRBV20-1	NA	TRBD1	TGCAGTGCTAGACCCTTGACAGGGGACACCTACAATGAGCAGTTCTTC	CSARPLTGDTYNEQFF
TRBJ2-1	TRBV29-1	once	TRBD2	TGCAGCGTGCGGGGGGTTCCCTACAATGAGCAGTTCTTC	CSVRGVPYNEQFF
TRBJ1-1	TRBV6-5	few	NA	TGTGCCAGCAGTTACTCGAGGGCAGGGTGGGCTGAAGCTTTCTTT	CASSYSRAGWAEAFF
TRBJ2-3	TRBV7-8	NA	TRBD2	TGTGCCAGCAGTCCTGGGAGGGTTGGTGGTACAGATACGCAGTATTTT	CASSPGRVGGTDTQYF
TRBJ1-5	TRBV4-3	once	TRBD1	TGCGCCAGCAGCCAAGAACGCGGGACAGGGGAGCCCCAGCATTTT	CASSQERGTGEPQHF
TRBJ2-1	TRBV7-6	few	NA	TGTGCCAGCAGCTTAACCTACTCCTACAATGAGCAGTTCTTC	CASSLTYSYNEQFF
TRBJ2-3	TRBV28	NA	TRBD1	TGTGCCAGCAGGGACTTAGGGACAGGGACTAGCACAGATACGCAGTATTTT	CASRDLGTGTSTDTQYF
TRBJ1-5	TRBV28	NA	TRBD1	TGTGCCACCAGGGGGACAATTCCCCATCAGCCCCAGCATTTT	CATRGTIPHQPQHF
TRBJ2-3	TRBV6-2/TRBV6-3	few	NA	TGTGCCAGCAGTTACACAGGGTTGAAAGGGAGCACAGATACGCAGTATTTT	CASSYTGLKGSTDTQYF
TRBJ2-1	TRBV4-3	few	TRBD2	TGCGCCAGCAGCCAAGATGCCCTAGCGGGGGCCAATTACAATGAGCAGTTCTTC	CASSQDALAGANYNEQFF
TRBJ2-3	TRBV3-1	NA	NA	TGTGCCAGCAGCCCGAGACACCTACGGGATACGCAGTATTTT	CASSPRHLRDTQYF
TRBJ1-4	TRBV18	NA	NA	TGTGCCAGCTCACCGGCCAGGGCTAATGAAAAACTGTTTTTT	CASSPARANEKLFF
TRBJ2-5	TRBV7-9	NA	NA	TGTGCCAGCAGCTTACCAGGGTTCGCACAAGAGACCCAGTACTTC	CASSLPGFAQETQYF
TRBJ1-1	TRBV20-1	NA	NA	TGCAGTGCTAACGGACCAGATGGGGGTTTCCGGAACACTGAAGCTTTCTTT	CSANGPDGGFRNTEAFF
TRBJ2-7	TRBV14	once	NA	TGTGCCAGCAGCCGTCAGGCGTCGGGGGTCGAGCAGTACTTC	CASSRQASGVEQYF
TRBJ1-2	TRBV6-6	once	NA	TGTGCCAGCAGTTACTCGACAGGAGGTCGTTCGGATGGCTACACCTTC	CASSYSTGGRSDGYTF
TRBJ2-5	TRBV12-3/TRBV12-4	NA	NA	TGTGCCAGCAGTTTATTTGGACTGGGTCCGTACTTC	CASSLFGLGPYF
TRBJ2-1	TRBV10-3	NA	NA	TGTGCCATCAGCCCCGACAGTAATGAGCAGTTCTTC	CAISPDSNEQFF
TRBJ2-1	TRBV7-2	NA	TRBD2	TGTGCCAGCAGCTTAGGACCGACTAGCGGGGGCAGTGAGCAGTTCTTC	CASSLGPTSGGSEQFF